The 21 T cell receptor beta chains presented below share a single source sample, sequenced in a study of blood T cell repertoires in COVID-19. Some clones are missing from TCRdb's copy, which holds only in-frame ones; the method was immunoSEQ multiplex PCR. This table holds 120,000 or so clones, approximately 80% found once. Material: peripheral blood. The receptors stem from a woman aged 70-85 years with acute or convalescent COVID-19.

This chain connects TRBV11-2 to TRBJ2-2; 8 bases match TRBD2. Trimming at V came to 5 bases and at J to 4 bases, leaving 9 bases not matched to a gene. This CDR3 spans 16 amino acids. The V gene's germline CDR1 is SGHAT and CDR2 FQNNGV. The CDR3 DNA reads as TGTGCCAGCAGCCGGGATAGCGGGGACGGCACCGGGGAGCTGTTTTTT. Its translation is CASSRDSGDGTGELFF.

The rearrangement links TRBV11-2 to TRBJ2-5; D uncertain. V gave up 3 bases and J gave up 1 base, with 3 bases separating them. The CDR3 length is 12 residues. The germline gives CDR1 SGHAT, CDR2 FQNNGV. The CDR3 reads CASSLAQETQYF. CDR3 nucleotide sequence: TGTGCCAGCAGCTTGGCCCAAGAGACCCAGTACTTC.

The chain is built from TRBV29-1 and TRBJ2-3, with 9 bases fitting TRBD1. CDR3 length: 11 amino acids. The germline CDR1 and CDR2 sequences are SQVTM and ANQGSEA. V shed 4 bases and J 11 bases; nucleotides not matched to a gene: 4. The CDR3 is CSVGGQGGQYF. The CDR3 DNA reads TGCAGCGTTGGGGGACAGGGCGGGCAGTATTTT.

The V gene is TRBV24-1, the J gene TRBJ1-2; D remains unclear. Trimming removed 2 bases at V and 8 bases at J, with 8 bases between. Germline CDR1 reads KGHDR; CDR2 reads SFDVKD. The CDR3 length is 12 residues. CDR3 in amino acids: CATSDSGDGYTF. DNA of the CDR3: TGTGCCACCAGTGATTCGGGTGACGGCTACACCTTC.

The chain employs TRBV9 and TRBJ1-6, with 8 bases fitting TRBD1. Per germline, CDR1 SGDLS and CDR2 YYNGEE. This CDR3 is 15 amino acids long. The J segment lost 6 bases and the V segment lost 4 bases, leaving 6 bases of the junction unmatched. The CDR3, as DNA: TGTGCCAGCAGCACTGGACAGGGAGGTAATTCACCCCTCCACTTT. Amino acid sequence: CASSTGQGGNSPLHF.

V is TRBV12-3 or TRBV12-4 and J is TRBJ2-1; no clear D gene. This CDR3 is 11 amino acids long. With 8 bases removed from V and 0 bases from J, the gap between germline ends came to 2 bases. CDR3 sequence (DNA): TGTGCCAGCCTCTCCTACAATGAGCAGTTCTTC. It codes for CASLSYNEQFF.

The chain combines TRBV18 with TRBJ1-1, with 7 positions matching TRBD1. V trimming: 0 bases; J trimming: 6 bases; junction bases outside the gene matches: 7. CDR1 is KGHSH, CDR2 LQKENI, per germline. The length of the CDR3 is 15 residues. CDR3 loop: CASSPPGQTFAEAFF. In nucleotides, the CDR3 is TGTGCCAGCTCACCACCGGGACAGACTTTCGCTGAAGCTTTCTTT.

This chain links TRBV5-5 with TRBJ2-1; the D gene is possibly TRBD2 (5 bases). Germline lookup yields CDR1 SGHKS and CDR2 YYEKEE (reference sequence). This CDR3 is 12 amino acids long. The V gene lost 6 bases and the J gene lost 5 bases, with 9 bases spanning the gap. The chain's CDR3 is CASNQEDNEQFF. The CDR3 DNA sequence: TGTGCCAGCAACCAGGAGGACAATGAGCAGTTCTTC.

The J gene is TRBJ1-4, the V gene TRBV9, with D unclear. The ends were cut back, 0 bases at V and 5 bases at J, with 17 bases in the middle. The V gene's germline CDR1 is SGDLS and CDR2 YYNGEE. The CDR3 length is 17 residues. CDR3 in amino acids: CASSVGLGRYRNEKLFF. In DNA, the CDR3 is TGTGCCAGCAGCGTAGGCCTGGGGAGATATCGGAATGAAAAACTGTTTTTT.

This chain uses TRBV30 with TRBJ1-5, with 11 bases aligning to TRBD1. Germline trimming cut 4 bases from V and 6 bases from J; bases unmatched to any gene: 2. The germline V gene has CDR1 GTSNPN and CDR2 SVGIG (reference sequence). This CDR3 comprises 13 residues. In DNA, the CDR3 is TGTGCCTGGACCGGGACAGGGGGTCAGCCCCAGCATTTT. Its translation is CAWTGTGGQPQHF. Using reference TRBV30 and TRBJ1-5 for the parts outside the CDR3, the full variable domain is SQTIHQWPATLVQPVGSPLSLECTVEGTSNPNLYWYRQAAGRGLQLLFYSVGIGQISSEVPQNLSASRPQDRQFILSSKKLLLSDSGFYLCAWTGTGGQPQHFGDGTRLSIL.

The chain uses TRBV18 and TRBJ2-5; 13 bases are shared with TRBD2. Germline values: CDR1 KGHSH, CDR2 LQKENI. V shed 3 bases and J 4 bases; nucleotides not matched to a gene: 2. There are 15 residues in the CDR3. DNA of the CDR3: TGTGCCAGCTCACCGGGACTAGCGGGGTCAGAGACCCAGTACTTC. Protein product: CASSPGLAGSETQYF.

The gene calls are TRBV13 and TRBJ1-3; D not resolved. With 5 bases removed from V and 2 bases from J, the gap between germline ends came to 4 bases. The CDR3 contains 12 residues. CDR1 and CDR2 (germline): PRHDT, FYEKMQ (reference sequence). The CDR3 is CASSQTGNTIYF. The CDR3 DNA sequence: TGTGCCAGCAGCCAGACTGGAAACACCATATATTTT.

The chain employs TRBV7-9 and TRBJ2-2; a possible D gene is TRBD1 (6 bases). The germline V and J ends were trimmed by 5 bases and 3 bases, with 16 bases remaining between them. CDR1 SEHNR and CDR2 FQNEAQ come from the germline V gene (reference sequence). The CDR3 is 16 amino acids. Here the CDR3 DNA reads TGTGCCAGCAGCGCCAACCGGGACACCTACACCGGGGAGCTGTTTTTT. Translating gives CASSANRDTYTGELFF.

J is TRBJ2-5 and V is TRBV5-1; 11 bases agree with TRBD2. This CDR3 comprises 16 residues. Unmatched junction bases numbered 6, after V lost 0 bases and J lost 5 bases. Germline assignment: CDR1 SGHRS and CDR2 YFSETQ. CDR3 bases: TGCGCCAGCAGCTTGGGTAGCGGGGGGGCCGGCGAGACCCAGTACTTC. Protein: CASSLGSGGAGETQYF.

The CDR3 DNA reads as TGTGCCAGCAGCTTCGGCACAGGGATCAGGGATCAGCCCCAGCATTTT. Its translation is CASSFGTGIRDQPQHF. The chain employs TRBV7-8 and TRBJ1-5, with a tentative D call TRBD1 (6 bases). CDR1 is SGHVS and CDR2 is FQNEAQ in the germline V gene. V lost 3 bases, J lost 5 bases, and 17 bases lay in between. This CDR3 is built from 16 residues. The full variable domain, its missing parts supplied by reference TRBV7-8 and TRBJ1-5, is GAGVSQSPRYKVAKRGQDVALRCDPISGHVSLFWYQQALGQGPEFLTYFQNEAQLDKSGLPSDRFFAERPEGSVSTLKIQRTQQEDSAVYLCASSFGTGIRDQPQHFGDGTRLSIL.

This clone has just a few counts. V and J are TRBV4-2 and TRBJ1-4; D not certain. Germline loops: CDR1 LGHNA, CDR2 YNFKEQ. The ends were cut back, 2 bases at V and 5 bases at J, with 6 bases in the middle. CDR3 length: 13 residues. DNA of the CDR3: TGTGCCAGCAGCCAAAGAGAGAATGAAAAACTGTTTTTT. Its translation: CASSQRENEKLFF.

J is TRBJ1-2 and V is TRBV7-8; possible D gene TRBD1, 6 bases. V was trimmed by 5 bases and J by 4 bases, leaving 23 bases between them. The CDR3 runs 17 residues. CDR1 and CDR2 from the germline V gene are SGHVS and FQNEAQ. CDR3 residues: CASSQGVRAGDVYGYTF. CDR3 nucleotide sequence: TGTGCCAGCAGCCAAGGGGTCAGGGCAGGGGATGTCTATGGCTACACCTTC.

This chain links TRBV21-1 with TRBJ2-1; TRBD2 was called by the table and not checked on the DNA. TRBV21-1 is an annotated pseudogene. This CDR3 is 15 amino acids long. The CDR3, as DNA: TGTGCCAGCAGCAAAGATGGGTCCCGAACGGGTGAGCAGTTCTTC. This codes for CASSKDGSRTGEQFF.

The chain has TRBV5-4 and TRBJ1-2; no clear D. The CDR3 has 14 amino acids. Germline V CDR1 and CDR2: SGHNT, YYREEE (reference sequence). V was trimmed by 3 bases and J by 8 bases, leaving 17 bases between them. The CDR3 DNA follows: TGTGCCAGCAGCTCCCTGGCGGGAGCGGGCGGCTACACCTTC. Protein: CASSSLAGAGGYTF.

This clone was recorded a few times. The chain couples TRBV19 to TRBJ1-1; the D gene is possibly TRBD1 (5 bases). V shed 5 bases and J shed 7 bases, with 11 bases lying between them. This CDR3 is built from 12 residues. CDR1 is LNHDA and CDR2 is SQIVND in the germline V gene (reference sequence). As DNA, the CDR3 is TGTGCCAGTAGTCAGGGCTCAGTTGAAGCTTTCTTT. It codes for CASSQGSVEAFF.

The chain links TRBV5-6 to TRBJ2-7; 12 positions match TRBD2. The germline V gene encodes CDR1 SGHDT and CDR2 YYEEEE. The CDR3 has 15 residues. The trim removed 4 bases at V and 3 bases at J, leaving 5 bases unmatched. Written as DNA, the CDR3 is TGTGCCAGCAGCCGCGGACTAGCGGGGAGCTACGAGCAGTACTTC. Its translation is CASSRGLAGSYEQYF.